This entry lists 5 T cell receptor beta chains sequenced from one sample in a study of blood T cell repertoires in COVID-19. The method was immunoSEQ multiplex PCR; TCRdb's version includes in-frame clones alone and lacks a portion of them. Of 200,000 or so clones listed, under 90% are singletons. Sequencing used peripheral blood. These receptors all stem from a man aged 45-60 years with acute or convalescent COVID-19.

This clone appeared a few times. An end of the junction differs from the germline gene, which may be a read error. V usage is TRBV4-2 and J usage is TRBJ2-3; 8 positions agree with TRBD2. The germline gives CDR1 LGHNA, CDR2 YNFKEQ. The CDR3 has 16 residues. CDR3 DNA: TGTGCCAGCAGGCAAGGGCTGCGGGGGGTCACAGATACGCAGTATTTT. It is translated as CASRQGLRGVTDTQYF.

J is TRBJ2-5 and V is TRBV6-5; possible D gene TRBD1, 6 bases. This CDR3 is built from 14 residues. CDR1 and CDR2 (germline): MNHEY, SVGAGI. Trimming cost V 8 bases and J 1 base, with 14 bases left between them. The CDR3 is CASGETGRQETQYF. CDR3 nucleotides: TGTGCCAGCGGCGAGACAGGCCGCCAAGAGACCCAGTACTTC.

The chain has TRBV18 and TRBJ1-1, with D possibly being TRBD1 (5 bases). The length of the CDR3 is 15 residues. V was pared by 1 base and J by 1 base, with 10 bases between. The V gene's germline CDR1 is KGHSH and CDR2 LQKENI. The DNA of the CDR3 is TGTGCCAGCTCACCACGGGGCGGGGAGAACACTGAAGCTTTCTTT. Its translation: CASSPRGGENTEAFF.

This clone was observed a few times. This chain links TRBV7-4 with TRBJ1-1; D call uncertain. Deletions cut 4 bases from V and 11 bases from J, with 5 bases between. The CDR3 is 9 residues long. Germline CDR1 and CDR2: SGHVT and SQSDAQ. CDR3 sequence: CASSSRAFF. In nucleotides, the CDR3 is TGTGCCAGCAGCTCGAGGGCTTTCTTT.

In this sample, this clone turned up a few times. The chain combines TRBV5-1 with TRBJ1-1; D unresolved. Germline V lookup: CDR1 SGHRS, CDR2 YFSETQ. V was clipped by 4 bases and J by 1 base, with 11 bases between them. This CDR3 comprises 14 residues. In DNA form, the CDR3 reads TGCGCCAGCAGCCCCGGTTACGCGAACACTGAAGCTTTCTTT. Its translation is CASSPGYANTEAFF.